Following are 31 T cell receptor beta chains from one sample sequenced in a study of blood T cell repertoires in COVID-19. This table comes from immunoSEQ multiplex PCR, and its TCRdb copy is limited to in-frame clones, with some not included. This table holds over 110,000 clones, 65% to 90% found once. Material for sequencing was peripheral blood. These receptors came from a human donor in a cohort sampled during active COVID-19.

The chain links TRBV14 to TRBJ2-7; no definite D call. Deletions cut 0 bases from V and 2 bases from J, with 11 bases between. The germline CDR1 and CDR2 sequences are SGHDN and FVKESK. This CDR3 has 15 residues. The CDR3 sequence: CASSQEGKTTYEQYF. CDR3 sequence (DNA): TGTGCCAGCAGCCAAGAGGGCAAGACAACCTACGAGCAGTACTTC.

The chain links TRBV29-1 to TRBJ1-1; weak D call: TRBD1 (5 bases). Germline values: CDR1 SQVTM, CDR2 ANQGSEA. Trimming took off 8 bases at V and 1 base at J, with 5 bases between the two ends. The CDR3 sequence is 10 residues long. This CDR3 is CSRGNTEAFF. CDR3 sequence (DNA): TGCAGCAGGGGGAACACTGAAGCTTTCTTT.

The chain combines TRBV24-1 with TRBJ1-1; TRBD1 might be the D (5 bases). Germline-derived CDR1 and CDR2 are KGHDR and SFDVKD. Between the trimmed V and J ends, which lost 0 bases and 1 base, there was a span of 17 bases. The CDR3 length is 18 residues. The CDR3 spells CATSDLRIGARGNTEAFF. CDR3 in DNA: TGTGCCACCAGTGATTTGCGAATCGGGGCGCGGGGGAACACTGAAGCTTTCTTT.

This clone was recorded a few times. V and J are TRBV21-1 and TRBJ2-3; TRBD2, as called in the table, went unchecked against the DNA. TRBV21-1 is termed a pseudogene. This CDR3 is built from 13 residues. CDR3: CASDLKSTDTQYF. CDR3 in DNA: TGTGCCAGCGATCTAAAGAGCACAGATACGCAGTATTTT.

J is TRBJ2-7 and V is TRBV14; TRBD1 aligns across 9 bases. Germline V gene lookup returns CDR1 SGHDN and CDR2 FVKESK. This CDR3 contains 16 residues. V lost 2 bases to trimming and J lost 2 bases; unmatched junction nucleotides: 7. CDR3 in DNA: TGTGCCAGCAGCCAATACGGACAGGGGCTTACCTACGAGCAGTACTTC. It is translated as CASSQYGQGLTYEQYF.

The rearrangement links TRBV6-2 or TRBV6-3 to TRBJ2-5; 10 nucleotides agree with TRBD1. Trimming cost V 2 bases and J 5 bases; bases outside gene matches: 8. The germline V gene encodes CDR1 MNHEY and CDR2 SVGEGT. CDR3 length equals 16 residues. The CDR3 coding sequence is TGTGCCAGCAGTTACATGACAGGGGGCACCATCGAGACCCAGTACTTC. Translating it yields CASSYMTGGTIETQYF.

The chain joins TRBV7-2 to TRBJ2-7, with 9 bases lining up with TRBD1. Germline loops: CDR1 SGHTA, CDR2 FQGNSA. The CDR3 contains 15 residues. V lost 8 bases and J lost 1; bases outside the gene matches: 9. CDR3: CASGTNRGPSYEQYF. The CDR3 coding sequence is TGTGCCAGCGGCACAAACAGGGGGCCGTCCTACGAGCAGTACTTC. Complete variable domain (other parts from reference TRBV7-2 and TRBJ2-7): GAGVSQSPSNKVTEKGKDVELRCDPISGHTALYWYRQSLGQGLEFLIYFQGNSAPDKSGLPSDRFSAERTGGSVSTLTIQRTQQEDSAVYLCASGTNRGPSYEQYFGPGTRLTVT.

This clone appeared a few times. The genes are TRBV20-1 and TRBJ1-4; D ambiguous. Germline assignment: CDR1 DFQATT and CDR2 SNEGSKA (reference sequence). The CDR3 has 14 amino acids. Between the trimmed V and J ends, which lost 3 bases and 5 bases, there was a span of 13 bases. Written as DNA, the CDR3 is TGCAGTGCTAGTCCTCCGAACAACAATGAAAAACTGTTTTTT. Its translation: CSASPPNNNEKLFF.

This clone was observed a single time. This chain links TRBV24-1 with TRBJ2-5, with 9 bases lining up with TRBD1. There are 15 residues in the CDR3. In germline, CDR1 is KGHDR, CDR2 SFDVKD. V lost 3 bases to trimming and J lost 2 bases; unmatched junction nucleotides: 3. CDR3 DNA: TGTGCCACCAGTGATGGAGGACAGGGGCAAGAGACCCAGTACTTC. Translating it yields CATSDGGQGQETQYF.

The DNA for the CDR3 is TGTGCCAGCAGCACCTACTACGAGCAGTACTTC. As protein: CASSTYYEQYF. The chain combines TRBV4-2 with TRBJ2-7; D not resolved. V shed 5 bases and J shed 3 bases, with 5 bases lying between them. Germline CDR1 is LGHNA and CDR2 is YNFKEQ. This CDR3 contains 11 residues.

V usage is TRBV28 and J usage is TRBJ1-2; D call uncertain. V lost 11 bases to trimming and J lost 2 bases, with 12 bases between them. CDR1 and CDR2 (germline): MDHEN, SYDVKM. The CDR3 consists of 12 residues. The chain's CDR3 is CASQRLNYGYTF. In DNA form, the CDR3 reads TGTGCCTCCCAGAGGTTGAACTATGGCTACACCTTC.

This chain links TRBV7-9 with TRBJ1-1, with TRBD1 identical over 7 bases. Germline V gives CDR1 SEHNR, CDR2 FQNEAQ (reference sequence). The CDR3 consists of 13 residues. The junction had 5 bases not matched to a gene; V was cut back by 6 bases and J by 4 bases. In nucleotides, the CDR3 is TGTGCCAGCAGTCTAACAGGGGTCACTGAAGCTTTCTTT. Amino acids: CASSLTGVTEAFF.

The CDR3 spells CATVAGPDYGYTF. In DNA, the CDR3 is TGTGCCACCGTGGCTGGCCCTGATTATGGCTACACCTTC. The gene calls are TRBV6-5 and TRBJ1-2; D remains unclear. CDR3 length: 13 amino acids. Germline loops: CDR1 MNHEY, CDR2 SVGAGI. Trimming removed 10 bases from V and 5 bases from J, with 17 bases in between.

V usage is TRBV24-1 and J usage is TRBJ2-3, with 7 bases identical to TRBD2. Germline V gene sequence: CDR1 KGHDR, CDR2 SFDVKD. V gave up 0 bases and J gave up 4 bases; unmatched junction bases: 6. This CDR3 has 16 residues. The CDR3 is CATSDLPGEGSDTQYF. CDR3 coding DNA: TGTGCCACCAGTGATTTGCCCGGGGAGGGGTCAGATACGCAGTATTTT.

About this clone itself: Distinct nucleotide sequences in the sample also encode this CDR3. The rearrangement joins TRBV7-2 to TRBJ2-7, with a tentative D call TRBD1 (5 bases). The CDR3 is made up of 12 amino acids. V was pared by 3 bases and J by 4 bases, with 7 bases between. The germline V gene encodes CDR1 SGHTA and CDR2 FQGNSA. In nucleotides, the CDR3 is TGTGCCAGCAGCTTGCAGGGATACGAGCAGTACTTC. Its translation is CASSLQGYEQYF.

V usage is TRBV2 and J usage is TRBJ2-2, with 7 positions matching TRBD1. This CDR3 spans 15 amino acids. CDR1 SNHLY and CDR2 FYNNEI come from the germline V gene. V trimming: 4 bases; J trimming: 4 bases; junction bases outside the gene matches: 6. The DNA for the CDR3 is TGTGCCAGCAGTGTCGACAGGGTGGGCACCGGGGAGCTGTTTTTT. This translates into CASSVDRVGTGELFF.

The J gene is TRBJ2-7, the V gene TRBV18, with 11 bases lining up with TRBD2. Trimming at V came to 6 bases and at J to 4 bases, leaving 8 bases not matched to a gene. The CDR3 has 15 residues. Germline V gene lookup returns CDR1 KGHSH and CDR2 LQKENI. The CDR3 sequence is CASSPLAGGSYEQYF. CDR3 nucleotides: TGTGCCAGCTCGCCCCTAGCGGGAGGCTCATACGAGCAGTACTTC.

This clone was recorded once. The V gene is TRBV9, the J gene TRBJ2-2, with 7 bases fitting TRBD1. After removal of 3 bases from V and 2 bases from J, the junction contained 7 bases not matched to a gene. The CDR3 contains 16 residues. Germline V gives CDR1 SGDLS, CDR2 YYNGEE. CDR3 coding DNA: TGTGCCAGCAGCGCCGGGACAGAAGTTAACACCGGGGAGCTGTTTTTT. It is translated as CASSAGTEVNTGELFF.

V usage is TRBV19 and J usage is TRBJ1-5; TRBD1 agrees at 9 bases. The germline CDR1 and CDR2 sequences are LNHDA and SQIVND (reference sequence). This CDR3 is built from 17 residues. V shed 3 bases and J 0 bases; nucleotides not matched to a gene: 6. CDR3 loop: CASSMLDRGYSNQPQHF. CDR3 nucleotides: TGTGCCAGTAGTATGCTGGACAGGGGATATAGCAATCAGCCCCAGCATTTT.

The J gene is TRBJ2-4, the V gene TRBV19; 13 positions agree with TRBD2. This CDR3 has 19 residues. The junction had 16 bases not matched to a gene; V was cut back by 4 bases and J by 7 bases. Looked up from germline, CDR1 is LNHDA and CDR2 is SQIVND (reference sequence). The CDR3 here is CASSTGLAGPTRSRNIQYF. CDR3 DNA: TGTGCCAGTAGTACGGGACTAGCGGGACCTACTCGGAGTCGGAACATTCAGTACTTC.

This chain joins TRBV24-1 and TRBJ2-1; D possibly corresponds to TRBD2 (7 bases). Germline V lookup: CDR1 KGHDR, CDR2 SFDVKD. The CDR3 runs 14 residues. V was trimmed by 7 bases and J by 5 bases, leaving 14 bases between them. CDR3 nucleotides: TGTGCCACCAGCGTTGGGGGGGACAACAATGAGCAGTTCTTC. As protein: CATSVGGDNNEQFF.

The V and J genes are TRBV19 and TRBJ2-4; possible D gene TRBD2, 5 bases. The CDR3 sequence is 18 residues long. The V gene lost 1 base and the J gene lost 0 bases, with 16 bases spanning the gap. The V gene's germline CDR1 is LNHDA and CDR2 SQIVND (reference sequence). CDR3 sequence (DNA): TGTGCCAGTAGTATAGCCCCGGGGTCCAGGCTAGCCAAAAACATTCAGTACTTC. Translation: CASSIAPGSRLAKNIQYF. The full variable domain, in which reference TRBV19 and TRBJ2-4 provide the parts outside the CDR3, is DGGITQSPKYLFRKEGQNVTLSCEQNLNHDAMYWYRQDPGQGLRLIYYSQIVNDFQKGDIAEGYSVSREKKESFPLTVTSAQKNPTAFYLCASSIAPGSRLAKNIQYFGAGTRLSVL.

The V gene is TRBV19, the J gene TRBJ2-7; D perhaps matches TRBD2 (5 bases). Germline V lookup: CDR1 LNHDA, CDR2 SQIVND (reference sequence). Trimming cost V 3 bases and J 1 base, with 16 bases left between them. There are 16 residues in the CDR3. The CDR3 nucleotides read TGTGCCAGTAGTATCGCCACGGGGTCCCCTTCCTACGAGCAGTACTTC. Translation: CASSIATGSPSYEQYF.

The CDR3 nucleotides are TGTGCCAGCTCACCCCTAGGACAGGGAGACGAGCAGTACTTC. This codes for CASSPLGQGDEQYF. V and J are TRBV18 and TRBJ2-7, with 8 bases lining up with TRBD1. The J segment lost 5 bases and the V segment lost 3 bases, leaving 6 bases of the junction unmatched. CDR3 length equals 14 residues. From germline, CDR1 is KGHSH and CDR2 LQKENI.

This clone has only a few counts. The CDR3 nucleotides read TGTGCCAGCAGCAAGCAGGGGCCTTCCTACGAGCAGTACTTC. Translating gives CASSKQGPSYEQYF. The V call is TRBV6-5, the J call TRBJ2-7; maybe TRBD1 (6 bases). This CDR3 contains 14 residues. The germline V gene has CDR1 MNHEY and CDR2 SVGAGI. V gave up 6 bases and J gave up 1 base, with 13 bases separating them.

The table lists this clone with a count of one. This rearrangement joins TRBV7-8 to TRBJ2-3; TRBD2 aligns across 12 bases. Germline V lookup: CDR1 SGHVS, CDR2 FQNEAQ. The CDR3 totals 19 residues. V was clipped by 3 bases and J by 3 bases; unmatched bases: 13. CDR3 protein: CASSLAGRWTSGITDTQYF. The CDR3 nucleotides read TGTGCCAGCAGCTTGGCGGGACGGTGGACTAGCGGGATTACAGATACGCAGTATTTT. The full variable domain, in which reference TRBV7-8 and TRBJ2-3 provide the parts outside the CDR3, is GAGVSQSPRYKVAKRGQDVALRCDPISGHVSLFWYQQALGQGPEFLTYFQNEAQLDKSGLPSDRFFAERPEGSVSTLKIQRTQQEDSAVYLCASSLAGRWTSGITDTQYFGPGTRLTVL.

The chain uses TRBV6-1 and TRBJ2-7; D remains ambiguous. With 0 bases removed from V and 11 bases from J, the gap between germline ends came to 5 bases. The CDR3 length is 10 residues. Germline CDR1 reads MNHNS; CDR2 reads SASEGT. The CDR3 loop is CASSEATEYF. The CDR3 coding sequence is TGTGCCAGCAGTGAAGCCACGGAGTACTTC.

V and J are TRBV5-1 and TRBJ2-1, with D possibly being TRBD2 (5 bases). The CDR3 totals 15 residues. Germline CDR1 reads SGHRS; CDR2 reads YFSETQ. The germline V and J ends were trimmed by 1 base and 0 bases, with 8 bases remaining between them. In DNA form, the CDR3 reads TGCGCCAGCAGCTTGCGAGCGGACTCCTACAATGAGCAGTTCTTC. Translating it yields CASSLRADSYNEQFF.

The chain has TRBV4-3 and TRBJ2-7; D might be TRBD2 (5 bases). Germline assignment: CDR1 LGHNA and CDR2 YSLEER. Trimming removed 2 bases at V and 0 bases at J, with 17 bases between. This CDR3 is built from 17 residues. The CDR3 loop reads CASSQSYVGDLSYEQYF. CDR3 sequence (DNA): TGCGCCAGCAGCCAAAGTTACGTGGGAGACCTCTCCTACGAGCAGTACTTC.

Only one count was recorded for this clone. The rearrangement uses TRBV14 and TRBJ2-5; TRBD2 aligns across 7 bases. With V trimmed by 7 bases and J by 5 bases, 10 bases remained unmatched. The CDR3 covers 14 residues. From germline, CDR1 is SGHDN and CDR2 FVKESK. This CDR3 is CASTSGGVGETQYF. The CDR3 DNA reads TGTGCCAGCACTAGCGGAGGGGTTGGGGAGACCCAGTACTTC.

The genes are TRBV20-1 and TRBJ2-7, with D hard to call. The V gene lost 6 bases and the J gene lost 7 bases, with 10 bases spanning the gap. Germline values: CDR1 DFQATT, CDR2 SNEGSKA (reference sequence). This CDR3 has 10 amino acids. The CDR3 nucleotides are TGCAGTGCCAGGTTTGGGGAGCAGTACTTC. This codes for CSARFGEQYF.